The T cell receptor beta chain under discussion was sequenced for a study of T cell changes during pregnancy in multiple sclerosis. The protocol was immunoSEQ multiplex PCR, while the TCRdb copy is restricted to in-frame clones and leaves out a portion. The sample lists roughly 38,000 clones, around 92% seen once, with 8.1% in the top ten. V dropped 3 bases and J dropped 2; count of bases not matched to a gene: 4. Germline V lookup: CDR1 SGHDT, CDR2 YYEEEE. This CDR3 comprises 15 residues. The sequence derives from a female donor with multiple sclerosis, enrolled in a pregnancy study. Material: CD8+ T cells from peripheral blood mononuclear cells, obtained in the third trimester of pregnancy. The V call is TRBV5-6, the J call TRBJ2-1, with TRBD2 matching over 8 bases. The chain's CDR3 is CASSWSGLAYNEQFF. Written as DNA, the CDR3 is TGTGCCAGCAGCTGGTCGGGACTAGCCTACAATGAGCAGTTCTTC.